This T cell receptor (beta chain) was captured in a study of T cell responses to AZD1222 COVID-19 vaccine. Study-wide context: Second-dose groups at about 4 or about 12 weeks were pooled.

Method: immunoSEQ multiplex PCR; TCRdb's copy keeps in-frame clones and lacks some. The table has 20,000 to 25,000 clones, less than 85% seen once. Study-wide results and caveats: Spike-specific TCR breadth rose after two AZD1222 doses, and depth rose as well. The sample set comprised mostly white British donors with more females, and clonal diversity was possibly underestimated.

The CDR3 length is 16 residues. With V trimmed by 4 bases and J by 2 bases, 10 bases remained unmatched. Germline CDR1 LNHDA, CDR2 SQIVND (reference sequence). With respect to this clone: Its antigen is unidentified.

The chain couples TRBV19 to TRBJ2-5, with TRBD2 matching over 7 bases. Sequences were derived from peripheral blood, sampled on day 0 of AZD1222 vaccination. This clonotype was sampled from an adult in good health. The CDR3 here is CASSSMGWRGQETQYF. CDR3 bases: TGTGCCAGTAGTAGTATGGGATGGCGGGGGCAAGAGACCCAGTACTTC.